These 17 T cell receptor beta chains originate from one sample sequenced in a study of T cells expressing NK-cell markers. Reanalyzing the 5' RACE reads, TCRdb keeps one entry per CDR3 protein, without DNA. The listing contains 250,000 to 300,000 distinct CDR3 sequences. Sequencing used blood T cells: a sorted CD56 or NKG2C T cell subset, CD4+ or CD8+ T cells, or bulk PBMC T cells (not recorded which). Receptors originate from a man aged 18 to 29 in good health.

The rearrangement links TRBV7-2 to TRBJ2-3. The CDR3 consists of 15 residues. Germline V gene sequence: CDR1 SGHTA, CDR2 FQGNSA. Here the CDR3 reads CASSLEGWGPDTQYF.

This chain uses TRBV30 with TRBJ2-5; absent DNA, TCRdb's TRBD2 call cannot be checked. CDR1 and CDR2 from the germline V gene are GTSNPN and SVGIG (reference sequence). The CDR3 loop spans 12 amino acids. The CDR3: CASGGSGETQYF. Full variable domain (missing parts from reference TRBV30 and TRBJ2-5): SQTIHQWPATLVQPVGSPLSLECTVEGTSNPNLYWYRQAAGRGLQLLFYSVGIGQISSEVPQNLSASRPQDRQFILSSKKLLLSDSGFYLCASGGSGETQYFGPGTRLLVL.

V is TRBV6-5 and J is TRBJ1-5; the TCRdb call, TRBD1, lacks DNA for checking. Germline loops: CDR1 MNHEY, CDR2 SVGAGI. The CDR3 totals 13 residues. The CDR3 loop reads CASSSRDGQPQHF.

The genes are TRBV30 and TRBJ2-7; TCRdb names TRBD1, which stays unverified in the absence of DNA. Germline V lookup: CDR1 GTSNPN, CDR2 SVGIG (reference sequence). CDR3 length: 11 residues. CDR3 sequence: CAWSPLREQYF.

The V gene is TRBV29-1, the J gene TRBJ2-1; lacking DNA, the TRBD2 call made by TCRdb goes unchecked. The CDR3 is 12 amino acids. Germline assignment: CDR1 SQVTM and CDR2 ANQGSEA. CDR3 sequence reads: CSSGGAYNEQFF.

The V gene is TRBV29-1, the J gene TRBJ1-2. CDR1 is SQVTM, CDR2 ANQGSEA, per germline. This CDR3 has 12 amino acids. The CDR3 here is CSVRGYDYGYTF.

The rearrangement links TRBV5-6 to TRBJ2-1; TCRdb outputs TRBD1, but without DNA this stays unchecked. The V gene's germline CDR1 is SGHDT and CDR2 YYEEEE. CDR3 length: 15 amino acids. The CDR3 spells CASKQTGIDFNEQFF.

The chain uses TRBV12-2 and TRBJ2-5; lacking DNA, the TRBD2 call made by TCRdb goes unchecked. TRBV12-2 is a pseudogene segment. This CDR3 contains 15 residues. The CDR3 loop reads CASPSRGARRETQYF.

The rearrangement joins TRBV19 to TRBJ1-5; the D call of TRBD1 rests on TCRdb alone, since no DNA is present to check it. CDR3 size: 17 residues. CDR1 and CDR2 from the germline V gene are LNHDA and SQIVND (reference sequence). The CDR3 loop reads CASSIPQSWQLNQPQHF.

V and J are TRBV12-3 or TRBV12-4 and TRBJ2-5; TCRdb selects TRBD2, and the lack of DNA leaves this call unchecked. The CDR3 contains 17 residues. CDR3: CASSSYIGGSSIETQYF.

The chain joins TRBV21-1 to TRBJ2-1; the TCRdb call, TRBD1, lacks DNA for checking. TRBV21-1 is a pseudogene. The CDR3 sequence is 17 residues long. The CDR3 loop is CASSKSGTGWLYNEQFF.

The rearrangement uses TRBV12-3 or TRBV12-4 and TRBJ2-2; TCRdb designates TRBD1, a call that cannot be tested without DNA. The CDR3 is 15 residues long. CDR3 loop: CASMIWGANTGELFF.

This rearrangement joins TRBV20-1 to TRBJ2-2; the TCRdb D gene call, TRBD2, has no DNA to confirm it. The CDR3 consists of 15 residues. Germline V gene lookup returns CDR1 DFQATT and CDR2 SNEGSKA (reference sequence). The CDR3 loop is CSARGAGGVAGELFF.

The J gene is TRBJ2-1, the V gene TRBV6-5; no DNA is available, so the TRBD2 call from TCRdb remains unchecked. Germline CDR1 MNHEY, CDR2 SVGAGI. The CDR3 covers 17 residues. CDR3 loop: CASSTRVPGLAGNEQFF.

The rearrangement joins TRBV6-5 to TRBJ2-3; TCRdb calls TRBD2, which cannot be checked without DNA. The length of the CDR3 is 15 residues. CDR1 is MNHEY and CDR2 is SVGAGI in the germline V gene. This chain's CDR3 is CASGPGGISTDTQYF.

V and J are TRBV5-1 and TRBJ1-1. From germline, CDR1 is SGHRS and CDR2 YFSETQ. This CDR3 comprises 14 residues. The CDR3 sequence is CASSLATEGTEAFF.

The rearrangement joins TRBV7-6 to TRBJ1-1. CDR1 and CDR2 (germline): SGHVS, FNYEAQ. This CDR3 is built from 13 residues. CDR3 sequence: CASSRTSQTEAFF.